The rows below give T cell receptor beta chains drawn from one sample of a study of cytomegalovirus exposure and HLA in healthy donors. Sequenced by immunoSEQ multiplex PCR; TCRdb stores in-frame clones only, minus some. The table includes about 160,000 clones, approximately 86% detected once. Sequenced sample: PBMCs. These receptors came from a woman younger than 30 in good health and CMV-seronegative. Each CDR3 is given with its conserved first and last residue. The order of the fields is clone size, J gene, V gene, D gene, CDR3 protein, CDR3 DNA. The D gene is left open where the match is weak. Only part of the rows carry a size: once, few, many, or a class if the clone is expanded.

NA TRBJ2-7 TRBV13 TRBD1 CASSLQGTGVYEQYF TGTGCCAGCAGCTTACAAGGGACAGGGGTCTACGAGCAGTACTTC
NA TRBJ1-1 TRBV10-3 NA CAISPKGGTEAFF TGTGCCATCAGTCCGAAAGGGGGCACTGAAGCTTTCTTT
NA TRBJ1-2 TRBV27 NA CASSLQGLRAVYGYTF TGTGCCAGCAGTTTACAGGGTCTTCGGGCGGTTTATGGCTACACCTTC
NA TRBJ1-3 TRBV2 TRBD1 CASKPTGASEVIYF TGTGCCAGCAAACCGACAGGGGCCTCGGAGGTCATATATTTT
NA TRBJ2-1 TRBV4-2 NA CASSAESSSYYPDYNEQFF TGTGCCAGCAGCGCGGAGAGCTCTAGCTATTATCCGGACTACAATGAGCAGTTCTTC
NA TRBJ1-2 TRBV19 NA CASSIEDSRANYGYTF TGTGCCAGTAGTATAGAAGACAGCCGAGCTAACTATGGCTACACCTTC
NA TRBJ1-1 TRBV27 NA CATRQGGATEAFF TGTGCCACCCGCCAGGGCGGGGCCACTGAAGCTTTCTTT
NA TRBJ2-7 TRBV19 NA CASMSTETYEQYF TGTGCCAGTATGAGCACGGAGACCTACGAGCAGTACTTC
NA TRBJ1-2 TRBV6-5 NA CASSRDFGLNYGYTF TGTGCCAGCAGTAGAGACTTCGGCTTAAACTATGGCTACACCTTC
NA TRBJ2-1 TRBV6-1 NA CASSVQGYEQFF TGTGCCAGCAGTGTACAGGGTTACGAGCAGTTCTTC
NA TRBJ1-2 TRBV5-6 NA CASSWKPTGNDGYTF TGTGCCAGCAGCTGGAAACCGACAGGAAACGATGGCTACACCTTC
NA TRBJ2-7 TRBV4-1 TRBD1 CASSVNRGDYEQYF TGCGCCAGCAGCGTTAACAGGGGGGACTACGAGCAGTACTTC
NA TRBJ1-2 TRBV27 NA CASSLRAGETNYGYTF TGTGCCAGCAGTTTGAGGGCAGGGGAAACTAACTATGGCTACACCTTC
NA TRBJ1-2 TRBV5-6 NA CASSRAGGAYGYTF TGTGCCAGCAGCCGTGCCGGGGGGGCCTATGGCTACACCTTC
NA TRBJ2-3 TRBV4-3 TRBD1 CASSQAPRGDTQYF TGCGCCAGCAGCCAGGCACCCAGGGGGGATACGCAGTATTTT
NA TRBJ2-3 TRBV7-9 TRBD1 CASTRDRDDAADTQYF TGTGCCAGCACCAGGGACAGGGATGATGCGGCAGATACGCAGTATTTT
NA TRBJ2-2 TRBV30 NA CACHAGRTGELFF TGTGCCTGCCACGCGGGCCGTACCGGGGAGCTGTTTTTT
NA TRBJ2-2 TRBV6-5 NA CATSYNGGPGELFF TGTGCCACCTCGTACAACGGGGGTCCCGGGGAGCTGTTTTTT
NA TRBJ2-1 TRBV9 NA CASSPQGVGTRTNEQFF TGTGCCAGCAGCCCGCAGGGGGTCGGGACTAGGACCAATGAGCAGTTCTTC
few TRBJ1-4 TRBV4-2 NA CASSQASVTNEKLFF TGTGCCAGCAGCCAAGCAAGCGTAACTAATGAAAAACTGTTTTTT
NA TRBJ2-2 TRBV7-6 NA CASNKQGVATGELFF TGTGCCAGCAACAAACAGGGAGTCGCAACCGGGGAGCTGTTTTTT
NA TRBJ1-2 TRBV4-2 NA CASSQDMYGYTF TGTGCCAGCAGCCAAGATATGTATGGCTACACCTTC
NA TRBJ2-3 TRBV5-1 NA CASSLWEHPDTQYF TGCGCCAGCAGCTTGTGGGAGCACCCAGATACGCAGTATTTT
NA TRBJ1-4 TRBV7-2 TRBD1 CASSLWGGTGGLFF TGTGCCAGCAGCTTATGGGGTGGGACAGGGGGACTGTTTTTT
NA TRBJ1-3 TRBV27 TRBD1 CASSREGAGNTIYF TGTGCCAGCAGTCGGGAGGGGGCCGGAAACACCATATATTTT
NA TRBJ1-5 TRBV5-1 NA CASSLDGTYYQPQHF TGCGCCAGCAGCTTGGATGGGACTTATTATCAGCCCCAGCATTTT
NA TRBJ2-7 TRBV6-5 NA CASSQGVGGAYEQYF TGTGCCAGCAGTCAGGGGGTCGGGGGGGCCTACGAGCAGTACTTC
few TRBJ2-7 TRBV5-1 NA CASSKEAYEQYF TGCGCCAGCAGTAAGGAGGCCTACGAGCAGTACTTC
NA TRBJ2-3 TRBV7-3 TRBD2 CASSLGTSPFYTQYF TGTGCCAGCAGCCTCGGGACTAGCCCTTTCTATACGCAGTATTTT
NA TRBJ2-1 TRBV14 TRBD2 CASSQDRWVTSGSNEQFF TGTGCCAGCAGCCAAGATAGATGGGTAACTAGCGGGAGCAATGAGCAGTTCTTC
NA TRBJ1-2 TRBV6-4 TRBD1 CASSDSGQATYYGYTF TGTGCCAGCAGTGACTCGGGACAGGCGACCTACTATGGCTACACCTTC
NA TRBJ2-2 TRBV29-1 TRBD1 CSVAELTRGLSTGELFF TGCAGCGTTGCGGAATTGACCAGGGGGCTATCGACCGGGGAGCTGTTTTTT
NA TRBJ1-2 TRBV15 NA CATSSRNYGYTF TGTGCCACCAGCAGCAGAAATTATGGCTACACCTTC
NA TRBJ2-7 TRBV6-5 TRBD1 CASSYIDRVHEQYF TGTGCCAGCAGCTATATAGACAGGGTCCACGAGCAGTACTTC
NA TRBJ2-1 TRBV7-9 TRBD1 CASSQAVAGGEQFF TGTGCCAGCAGCCAAGCCGTGGCAGGGGGTGAGCAGTTCTTC
NA TRBJ2-7 TRBV7-2 NA CASSLGYYEQYF TGTGCCAGCAGCTTAGGCTACTACGAGCAGTACTTC
once TRBJ2-2 TRBV7-8 NA CASRRDSANTGELFF TGTGCCAGCCGGAGGGACAGCGCGAACACCGGGGAGCTGTTTTTT
NA TRBJ1-1 TRBV4-2 NA CASSPNRNLNTEAFF TGTGCCAGCAGCCCAAACAGGAATCTGAACACTGAAGCTTTCTTT
once TRBJ1-3 TRBV2 NA CASSEERADSGNTIYF TGTGCCAGCAGTGAAGAGCGGGCAGACTCTGGAAACACCATATATTTT
NA TRBJ2-7 TRBV5-4 NA CASSPIESSYEQYF TGTGCCAGCAGCCCCATTGAGAGCTCCTACGAGCAGTACTTC